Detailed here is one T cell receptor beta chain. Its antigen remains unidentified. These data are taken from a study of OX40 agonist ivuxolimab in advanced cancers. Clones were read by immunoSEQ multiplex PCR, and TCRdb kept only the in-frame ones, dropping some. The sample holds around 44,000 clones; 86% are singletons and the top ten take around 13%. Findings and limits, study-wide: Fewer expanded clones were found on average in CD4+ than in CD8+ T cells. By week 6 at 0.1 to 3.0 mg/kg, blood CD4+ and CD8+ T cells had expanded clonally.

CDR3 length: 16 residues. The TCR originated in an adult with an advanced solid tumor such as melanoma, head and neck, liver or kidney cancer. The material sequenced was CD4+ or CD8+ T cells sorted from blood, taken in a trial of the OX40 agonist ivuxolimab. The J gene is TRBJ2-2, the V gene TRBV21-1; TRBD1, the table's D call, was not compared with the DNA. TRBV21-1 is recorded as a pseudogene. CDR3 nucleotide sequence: TGTGCCAACCCCCGCGGCCTCAGGGGGGACACCGGGGAGCTGTTTTTT. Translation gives CANPRGLRGDTGELFF.